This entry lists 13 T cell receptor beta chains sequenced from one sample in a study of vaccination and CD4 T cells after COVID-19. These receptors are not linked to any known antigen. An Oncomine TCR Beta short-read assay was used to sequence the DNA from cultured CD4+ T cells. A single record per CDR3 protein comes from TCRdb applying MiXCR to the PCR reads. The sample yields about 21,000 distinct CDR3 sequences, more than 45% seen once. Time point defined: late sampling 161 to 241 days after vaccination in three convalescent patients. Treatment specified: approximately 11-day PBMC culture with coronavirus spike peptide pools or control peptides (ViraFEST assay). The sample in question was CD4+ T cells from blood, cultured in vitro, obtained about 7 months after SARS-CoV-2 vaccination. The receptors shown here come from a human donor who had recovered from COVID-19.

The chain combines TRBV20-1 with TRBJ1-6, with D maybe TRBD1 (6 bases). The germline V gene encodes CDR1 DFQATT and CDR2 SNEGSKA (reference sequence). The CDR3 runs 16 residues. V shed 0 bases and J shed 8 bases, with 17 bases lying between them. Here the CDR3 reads CSAREAGDLQDSPLHF. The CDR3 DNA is TGCAGTGCTAGAGAGGCAGGGGACCTGCAGGATTCACCCCTCCACTTT.

The CDR3: CASSESTGWETQYF. CDR3 DNA: TGTGCCAGCAGTGAATCGACAGGGTGGGAGACCCAGTACTTC. The rearrangement uses TRBV6-1 and TRBJ2-5; TRBD1 matches 7 bases. The V and J ends lost 2 bases and 5 bases, in that order; junction bases with no gene match: 5. The CDR3 is made up of 14 amino acids. Germline V lookup: CDR1 MNHNS, CDR2 SASEGT.

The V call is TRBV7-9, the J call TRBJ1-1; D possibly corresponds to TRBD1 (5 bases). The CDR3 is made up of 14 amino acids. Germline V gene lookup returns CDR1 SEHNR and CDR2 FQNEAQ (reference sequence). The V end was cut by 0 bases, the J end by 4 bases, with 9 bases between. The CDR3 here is CASSLARASTEAFF. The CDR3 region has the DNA TGTGCCAGCAGCTTAGCCAGGGCAAGCACTGAAGCTTTCTTT.

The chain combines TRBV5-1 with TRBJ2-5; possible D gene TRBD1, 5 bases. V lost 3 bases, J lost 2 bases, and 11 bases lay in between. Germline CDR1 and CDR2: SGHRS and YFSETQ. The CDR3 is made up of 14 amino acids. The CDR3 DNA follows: TGCGCCAGCAGCTACGGCCAGGGTCAAGAGACCCAGTACTTC. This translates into CASSYGQGQETQYF.

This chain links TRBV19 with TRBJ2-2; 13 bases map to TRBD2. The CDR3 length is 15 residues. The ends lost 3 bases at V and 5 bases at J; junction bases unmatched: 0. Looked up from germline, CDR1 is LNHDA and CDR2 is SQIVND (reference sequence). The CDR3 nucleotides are TGTGCCAGTAGTATGACTAGCGGGGGGACCGGGGAGCTGTTTTTT. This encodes CASSMTSGGTGELFF.

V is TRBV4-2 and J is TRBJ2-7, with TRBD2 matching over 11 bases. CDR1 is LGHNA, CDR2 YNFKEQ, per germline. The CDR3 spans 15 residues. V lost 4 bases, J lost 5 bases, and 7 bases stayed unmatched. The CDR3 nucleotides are TGTGCCAGCAGCCGAGTAGCGGGGGGGCTGGACGAGCAGTACTTC. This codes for CASSRVAGGLDEQYF.

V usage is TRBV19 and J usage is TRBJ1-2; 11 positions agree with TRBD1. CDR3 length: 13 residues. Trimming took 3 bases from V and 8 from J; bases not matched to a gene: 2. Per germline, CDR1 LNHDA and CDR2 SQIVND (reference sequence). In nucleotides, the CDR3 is TGTGCCAGTAGTATGGGACAGGGGGGCGGCTACACCTTC. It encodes CASSMGQGGGYTF.

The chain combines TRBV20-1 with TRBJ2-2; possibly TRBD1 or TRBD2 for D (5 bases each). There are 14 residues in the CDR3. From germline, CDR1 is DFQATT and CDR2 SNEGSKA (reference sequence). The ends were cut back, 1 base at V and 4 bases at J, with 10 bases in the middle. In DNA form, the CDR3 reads TGCAGTGCTAGAGCGGGGCACAGCACCGGGGAGCTGTTTTTT. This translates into CSARAGHSTGELFF.

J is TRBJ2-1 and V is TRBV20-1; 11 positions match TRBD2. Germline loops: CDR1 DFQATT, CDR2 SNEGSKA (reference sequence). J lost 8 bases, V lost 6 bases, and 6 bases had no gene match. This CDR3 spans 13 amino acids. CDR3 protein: CSAVAGGLYEQFF. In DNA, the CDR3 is TGCAGTGCCGTAGCGGGAGGGTTGTATGAGCAGTTCTTC.

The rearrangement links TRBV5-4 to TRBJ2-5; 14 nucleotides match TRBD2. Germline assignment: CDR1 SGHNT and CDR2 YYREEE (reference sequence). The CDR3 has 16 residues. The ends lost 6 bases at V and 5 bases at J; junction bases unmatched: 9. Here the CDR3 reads CASTGTSGRGRETQYF. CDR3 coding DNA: TGTGCCAGCACCGGGACTAGCGGGAGAGGACGCGAGACCCAGTACTTC.

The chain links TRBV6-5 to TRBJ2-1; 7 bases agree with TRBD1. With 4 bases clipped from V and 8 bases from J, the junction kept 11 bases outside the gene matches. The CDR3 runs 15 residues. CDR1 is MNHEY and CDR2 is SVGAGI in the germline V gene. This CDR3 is CASSSRGRPLDEQFF. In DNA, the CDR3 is TGTGCCAGCAGTTCTAGGGGGCGCCCCTTGGATGAGCAGTTCTTC.

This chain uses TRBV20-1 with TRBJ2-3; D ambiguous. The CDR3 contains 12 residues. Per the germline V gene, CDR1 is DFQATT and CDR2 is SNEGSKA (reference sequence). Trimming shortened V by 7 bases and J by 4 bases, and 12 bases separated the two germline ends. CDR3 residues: CSVGGNSDTQYF. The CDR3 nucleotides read TGCAGTGTCGGCGGAAACTCAGATACGCAGTATTTT.

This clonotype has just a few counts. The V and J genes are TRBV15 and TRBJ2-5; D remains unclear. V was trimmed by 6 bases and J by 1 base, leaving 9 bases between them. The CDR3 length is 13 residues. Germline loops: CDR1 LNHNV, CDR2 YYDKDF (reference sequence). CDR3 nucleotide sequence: TGTGCCACCAGTGGGCCCGTCCAAGAGACCCAGTACTTC. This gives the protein CATSGPVQETQYF.